Each of the 15 T cell receptor beta chains below was sequenced from the same sample in a study of vaccination and CD4 T cells after COVID-19. Treatment in this sample: 10-day PBMC culture with coronavirus spike peptide pools or control peptides (ViraFEST assay). No antigen has been assigned to these receptors. Cultured CD4+ T cells had their DNA profiled by the Oncomine TCR Beta short-read assay. TCRdb redid the calling of the PCR reads with MiXCR, one entry per CDR3 protein. The sample carries about 9,200 distinct CDR3 sequences, around three fifths recorded once. The sequencing input was CD4+ T cells from blood, cultured in vitro. The source is a human donor who had recovered from COVID-19.

The chain uses TRBV7-8 and TRBJ1-2; D may be TRBD1 (5 bases). Germline CDR1 SGHVS, CDR2 FQNEAQ. The V gene lost 5 bases and the J gene lost 2 bases, with 12 bases spanning the gap. The CDR3 is made up of 14 amino acids. CDR3 residues: CASSHAPGNYGYTF. CDR3 in DNA: TGTGCCAGCAGCCATGCCCCAGGGAACTATGGCTACACCTTC.

The V gene is TRBV4-3, the J gene TRBJ1-2; D remains ambiguous. Per the germline V gene, CDR1 is LGHNA and CDR2 is YSLEER. This CDR3 has 13 residues. With 1 base removed from V and 8 bases from J, the gap between germline ends came to 11 bases. The CDR3 sequence is CASSQGGIGGYTF. In nucleotides, the CDR3 is TGCGCCAGCAGCCAAGGAGGCATTGGAGGCTACACCTTC.

V is TRBV20-1 and J is TRBJ2-5; D possibly corresponds to TRBD1 (5 bases). V shed 3 bases and J shed 2 bases, with 10 bases lying between them. Germline V lookup: CDR1 DFQATT, CDR2 SNEGSKA (reference sequence). The CDR3 is made up of 13 amino acids. CDR3 nucleotide sequence: TGCAGTGCTAGCAGGGTAGTTCAAGAGACCCAGTACTTC. It translates to CSASRVVQETQYF.

This clonotype was found a few times. V gene TRBV6-2 or TRBV6-3 combines with J gene TRBJ1-6; D might be TRBD1 (5 bases). The CDR3 runs to 14 residues. The germline gives CDR1 MNHEY, CDR2 SVGEGT. V lost 6 bases, J lost 5 bases, and 11 bases lay in between. CDR3: CASSWGRNNSPLHF. The CDR3 nucleotides are TGTGCCAGCAGCTGGGGACGGAATAATTCACCCCTCCACTTT.

V is TRBV11-2 and J is TRBJ1-2; D gene unclear. CDR1 and CDR2 (germline): SGHAT, FQNNGV. The CDR3 spans 14 residues. V gave up 5 bases and J gave up 6 bases, with 16 bases separating them. The CDR3, as DNA: TGTGCCAGCAGCCTCAGGACTCTCCTAGATGGCTACACCTTC. This sequence encodes CASSLRTLLDGYTF.

This clonotype has only a few counts. The gene calls are TRBV7-6 and TRBJ2-7; the D gene is possibly TRBD1 (7 bases). The CDR3 runs to 17 residues. V was clipped by 2 bases and J by 3 bases, with 20 bases between them. From germline, CDR1 is SGHVS and CDR2 FNYEAQ. The CDR3 DNA reads TGTGCCAGCAGCTTATCGGGCCCCCAGGGGGGCTACTACGAGCAGTACTTC. The encoded protein is CASSLSGPQGGYYEQYF.

V gene TRBV27 combines with J gene TRBJ1-5, with 7 bases matching TRBD1. The CDR3 sequence is 14 residues long. After removal of 5 bases from V and 7 bases from J, the junction contained 8 bases not matched to a gene. CDR1 is MNHEY, CDR2 SMNVEV, per germline (reference sequence). DNA for the CDR3: TGTGCCAGCAGTCCAACAGGGGTTGGGCAGCCCCAGCATTTT. Translation gives CASSPTGVGQPQHF.

This sequence joins TRBV4-2 and TRBJ2-5; TRBD2 matches 12 bases. The V gene's germline CDR1 is LGHNA and CDR2 YNFKEQ. V gave up 4 bases and J gave up 1 base; unmatched junction bases: 4. The CDR3 loop spans 16 amino acids. CDR3 DNA: TGTGCCAGCAGCCGAGGGACTAGCGGGTCCCAAGAGACCCAGTACTTC. Encoded protein: CASSRGTSGSQETQYF.

In its sample, this clonotype was seen a few times. The chain carries TRBV9 and TRBJ2-7, with TRBD1 matching over 7 bases. Germline V gives CDR1 SGDLS, CDR2 YYNGEE. Unmatched junction bases numbered 5, after V lost 0 bases and J lost 11 bases. The CDR3 is made up of 12 amino acids. The CDR3 nucleotides read TGTGCCAGCAGCGTAGCCGGACAGGAGAAGTACTTC. Translated: CASSVAGQEKYF.

The chain carries TRBV7-2 and TRBJ2-1; 8 bases map to TRBD2. V gave up 4 bases and J gave up 9 bases; unmatched junction bases: 8. The CDR3 runs 14 residues. Germline V gene lookup returns CDR1 SGHTA and CDR2 FQGNSA. CDR3 in amino acids: CASSSSGGQGEQFF. In DNA, the CDR3 is TGTGCCAGCAGCTCGAGCGGGGGCCAGGGTGAGCAGTTCTTC. Using reference TRBV7-2 and TRBJ2-1 for the parts outside the CDR3, the full variable domain is GAGVSQSPSNKVTEKGKDVELRCDPISGHTALYWYRQSLGQGLEFLIYFQGNSAPDKSGLPSDRFSAERTGGSVSTLTIQRTQQEDSAVYLCASSSSGGQGEQFFGPGTRLTVL.

The gene calls are TRBV6-2 or TRBV6-3 and TRBJ2-7; D is possibly TRBD1 (5 bases). The CDR3 consists of 13 residues. The V gene's germline CDR1 is MNHEY and CDR2 SVGEGT. Trimming cost V 2 bases and J 4 bases, with 9 bases left between them. The CDR3 region has the DNA TGTGCCAGCAGTTACAAGGGGCTGTACGAGCAGTACTTC. Translated: CASSYKGLYEQYF.

The chain has TRBV6-5 and TRBJ2-5; 7 bases fit TRBD2. After removal of 2 bases from V and 6 bases from J, the junction contained 18 bases not matched to a gene. Germline V gene data show CDR1 as MNHEY and CDR2 as SVGAGI. The CDR3 length is 18 residues. The CDR3 sequence is CASSYKGPNRGRRKTQYF. The CDR3 nucleotides read TGTGCCAGCAGTTACAAGGGTCCCAACCGCGGGAGACGCAAGACCCAGTACTTC.

The chain is built from TRBV19 and TRBJ1-2, with 8 bases identical to TRBD1. CDR3 size: 15 residues. Losses at the gene ends were 4 bases for V and 5 bases for J; bases not matched to a gene: 9. The V gene's germline CDR1 is LNHDA and CDR2 SQIVND (reference sequence). The DNA for the CDR3 is TGTGCCAGTAGTACTTCCAGGGGGCCGGGGTATGGCTACACCTTC. It yields the protein CASSTSRGPGYGYTF.

This rearrangement joins TRBV27 to TRBJ2-3, with D possibly being TRBD2 (5 bases). CDR1 is MNHEY, CDR2 SMNVEV, per germline (reference sequence). With 6 bases removed from V and 3 bases from J, the gap between germline ends came to 10 bases. The length of the CDR3 is 13 residues. DNA of the CDR3: TGTGCCAGCAGGCTACTAGGGACAGATACGCAGTATTTT. The encoded protein is CASRLLGTDTQYF.

Within the sample, this clonotype is hyperexpanded. This rearrangement joins TRBV6-5 to TRBJ1-5, with D perhaps matching TRBD1 (6 bases). Trimming shortened V by 2 bases and J by 0 bases, and 8 bases separated the two germline ends. Germline lookup yields CDR1 MNHEY and CDR2 SVGAGI. The CDR3 has 15 residues. The CDR3 DNA sequence: TGTGCCAGCAGTTACGAGGGGGATAGCAATCAGCCCCAGCATTTT. Protein product: CASSYEGDSNQPQHF.